This T cell receptor beta chain appears in the sequencing data of a study of T cells after yellow fever vaccination. Background on the study: For low cell numbers, libraries were made with SMART-Seq v4 Ultra Low Input. Whole-study results and caveats: Just a small share of clonotypes turned up in the CD4 compartment as well as the CD8 compartment.

TCRdb reprocessed the 5' RACE reads with MiXCR, giving one entry per CDR3 protein. The sample has about 310,000 distinct CDR3 sequences, more than 3% seen once. The table lists this clonotype with a few counts. Its specificity is not known. CDR1 and CDR2 (germline): MNHEY, SVGAGI. V shed 1 base, J shed 0 bases, and the junction held 6 bases outside the gene matches. The CDR3 is made up of 18 amino acids. The origin of this receptor is a man in his late teens or twenties who received the YFV17D yellow fever vaccine. Specimen: PBMCs, collected on the day of the yellow fever booster vaccination. V is TRBV6-5 and J is TRBJ1-6; 7 bases line up with TRBD1. CDR3 DNA sequence: TGTGCCAGCAGTTACTGGCAGGGGGTGAGCTCCTATAATTCACCCCTCCACTTT. Its protein product is CASSYWQGVSSYNSPLHF.